This TCR beta chain was obtained from a study of shared clonotypes between healthy human individuals. The assay was immunoSEQ multiplex PCR, and TCRdb's table has in-frame clones only and misses some. Among over 850,000 clones listed, 70% to 80% were seen once. This TCR was sampled from a young man in good health. Some clones in this sample may be carry-over from other donors' samples. The sample comprised memory CD4+ T cells from PBMCs. Noted subset: CD45RA-negative fraction.

CDR3 sequence: CASSSGWGETDTQYF. CDR3 bases: TGTGCCAGCAGTTCAGGGTGGGGGGAGACAGATACGCAGTATTTT. V gene TRBV27 combines with J gene TRBJ2-3, with a possible D match to TRBD2 (6 bases). Germline V gene data show CDR1 as MNHEY and CDR2 as SMNVEV (reference sequence). Between the trimmed V and J ends, which lost 4 bases and 3 bases, there was a span of 14 bases. The CDR3 is 15 amino acids.